This TCR beta chain was captured in a study of Graves' ophthalmopathy and Graves' hyperthyroidism. Regarding this clonotype: Mismatch with germline at one junction end may stem from a read error.

The authors amplified TCR beta CDR3 regions from RNA transcripts. An opening RT-PCR round employed HTBI primers and preceded a second-round multiplex PCR. In TCRdb, the multiplex PCR reads were re-called with MiXCR into one record per CDR3 protein. This sample has about 700,000 distinct CDR3 sequences; approximately 40% occur once, and the top ten carry approximately 46%. CDR1 and CDR2 (germline): ENHRY, SYGVKD. The CDR3 length is 11 residues. The V gene is TRBV10-3, the J gene TRBJ2-5; maybe TRBD2 (6 bases). The receptor's source is an adult man with Graves' ophthalmopathy. The sample was peripheral blood. The CDR3 DNA reads TGTGCCAGCAGTTACTGGGAGGCCCAGTACTTC. Amino acid sequence: CASSYWEAQYF.